This T cell receptor beta chain was identified in a study of cytomegalovirus exposure and HLA in healthy donors. Notes on the study in general: In a later analysis, DRB1 alleles had the most associated TCRs; HLA-C alleles the fewest. The Asian-associated ancestry cluster reportedly had fewer N-insertions than the approximately 650-donor mean in a later analysis.

The V and J ends lost 4 bases and 6 bases respectively, with 22 bases between them. This CDR3 has 16 amino acids. Germline CDR1 MGHRA, CDR2 YSYEKL. Details on this clone: The antigen remains unidentified.

With 60 Vbeta and 13 Jbeta primers, the PCR was carried out. Sequenced by immunoSEQ multiplex PCR; TCRdb stores in-frame clones only, minus some. The sample lists around 120,000 clones, around 76% occurring once. This TCR came from a man aged 60 to 75 in good health and CMV-seropositive. This chain uses TRBV4-1 with TRBJ2-7; no firm D call. Material for sequencing was PBMCs. In nucleotides, the CDR3 is TGCGCCAGCAGCCTTCACTTTGTACCGTCCGGTTTCGAGCAGTACTTC. Protein product: CASSLHFVPSGFEQYF.